This TCR beta chain came from a study of shared clonotypes between healthy human individuals. The wider study: Per donor, three plates held CD4 naive cells, three held CD4 memory, two held CD8 naive and one held CD8 memory.

Study conclusions and caveats: Sample collection involved blood only; tissue repertoires are likely different.

A remark on this clone: Its antigen is unknown.

How the authors handled the data: ImmunoSEQ output held junction-only sequences without quality scores, so filtering differed. Assay: immunoSEQ multiplex PCR; the TCRdb copy retains only in-frame clones and omits some. V and J calls and clone size are copied from that table; D and trimming were computed from the DNA. The sample lists about 380,000 clones, about 96% occurring once. The CDR3 sequence is 15 residues long. Trimming pared 7 bases from V and 4 bases from J, leaving 17 bases between. CDR1 SGHRS and CDR2 YFSETQ come from the germline V gene. The chain links TRBV5-1 to TRBJ2-2; no clear D gene. The source material was memory CD8+ T cells sorted from blood. Indicated subset: CD45RO+ cells pooled with CCR7-negative TemRA cells. The clonotype was recovered from a man aged 25 to 45 in good health. The CDR3 sequence: CASRLTIAITGELFF. DNA for the CDR3: TGCGCCAGCCGACTTACAATAGCCATCACCGGGGAGCTGTTTTTT.